This T cell receptor beta chain was sequenced during a study of PD-1 blockade in classical Hodgkin lymphoma. Points on this clone: The target antigen is unknown.

The length of the CDR3 is 15 residues. Trimming took 3 bases from V and 1 from J, leaving 10 bases between them. From germline, CDR1 is MNHEY and CDR2 SMNVEV (reference sequence). Clones were sequenced by immunoSEQ multiplex PCR, and TCRdb holds only the in-frame ones, with some missing. Found here are 47,000 or so clones, over 70% of them singletons; the top ten hold approximately 10%. With no exception, relapse followed autologous stem cell transplantation in all patients, and brentuximab vedotin exposure varied. Findings and caveats of the study: Complete responders started with a diversity level that resembled newly diagnosed patients at baseline.

The clonotype was recovered from a human donor with classical Hodgkin lymphoma. The chain links TRBV27 to TRBJ2-1, with unresolved D. Sequencing used peripheral blood mononuclear cells (PBMCs), obtained at baseline. The CDR3 protein is CASSFLGASYNEQFF. DNA of the CDR3: TGTGCCAGCAGTTTCCTCGGAGCTTCCTACAATGAGCAGTTCTTC.